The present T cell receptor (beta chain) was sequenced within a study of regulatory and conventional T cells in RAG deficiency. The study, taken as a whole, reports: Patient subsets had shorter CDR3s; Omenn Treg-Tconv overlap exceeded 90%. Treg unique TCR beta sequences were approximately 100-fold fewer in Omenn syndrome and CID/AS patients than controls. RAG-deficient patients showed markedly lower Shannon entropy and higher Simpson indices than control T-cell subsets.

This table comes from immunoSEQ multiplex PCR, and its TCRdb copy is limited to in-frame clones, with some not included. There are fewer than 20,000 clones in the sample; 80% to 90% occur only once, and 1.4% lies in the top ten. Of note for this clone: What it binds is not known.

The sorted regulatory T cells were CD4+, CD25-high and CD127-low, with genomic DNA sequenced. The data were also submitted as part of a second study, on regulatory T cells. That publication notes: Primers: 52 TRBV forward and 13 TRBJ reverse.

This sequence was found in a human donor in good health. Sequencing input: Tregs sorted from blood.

The CDR3 sequence: CASSPGQRSSYEQYF. For the CDR3, the DNA is TGTGCCAGCAGCCCAGGACAGAGGAGCTCCTACGAGCAGTACTTC. The chain couples TRBV5-6 to TRBJ2-5; D may be TRBD1 (6 bases). The DNA end favors TRBJ2-7, so the J call may be wrong. CDR3 length equals 15 residues. Looked up from germline, CDR1 is SGHDT and CDR2 is YYEEEE.